The clone carrying this T cell receptor (beta chain) was detected a few times. The data belong to a study of beta chain features in type 1 diabetes. Germline V gene data show CDR1 as SGDLS and CDR2 as YYNGEE. The CDR3 consists of 14 residues. Sequencing targeted expressed TCRB transcripts, as all isolated RNA had been reverse transcribed. The assay was immunoSEQ multiplex PCR, and TCRdb's table has in-frame clones only and misses some. This repertoire shows roughly 310,000 clones, approximately 10% found once; its top ten account for 0.015%. The sequence was collected from a woman aged 25 to 39 in good health. The V gene is TRBV9, the J gene TRBJ2-5; 7 bases match TRBD1. With the DNA end fitting TRBJ2-7 better, the J assignment may be wrong. Sequences were obtained from naive CD4+ T cells from blood. In nucleotides, the CDR3 is TGTGCCAGCAGCATCCAGGGGGACTCCTACGAGCAGTACTTC. Translating gives CASSIQGDSYEQYF.